This T cell receptor beta chain was captured by sequencing in a study of vaccination effects on CD4 cells after COVID-19. Method: immunoSEQ multiplex PCR; TCRdb's copy keeps in-frame clones and lacks some. The profile shows 24,000 or so clones, less than 85% of them singletons. Losses at the gene ends were 3 bases for V and 6 bases for J; bases not matched to a gene: 0. Germline V gene lookup returns CDR1 SGHAT and CDR2 FQDESV (reference sequence). CDR3 length: 13 residues. ViraFEST used viral peptide pools to expand antigen-specific CD4+ T cells before sequencing. Following a roughly 9-day culture, CD4+ T cells were purified. Participants were vaccinated with two doses of either the BNT162b2 or mRNA-1273 vaccine. As for this clone: Its matching antigen is unknown.

This specimen was CD4+ T cells from PBMCs cultured with HCoV-229E spike peptides, taken after COVID-19 vaccination. This chain joins TRBV11-1 and TRBJ2-3; the match to TRBD2 covers 10 bases. This sequence originates from a human donor who received a COVID-19 vaccine. The CDR3 DNA sequence: TGTGCCAGCAGCTTGGGACTAGCGGATACGCAGTATTTT. Protein: CASSLGLADTQYF.